One and the same sample provided the 26 T cell receptor beta chains below, sequenced in a study of blood T cells in healthy people across ages. Primed by a sample-barcoded 5' primer and a J-beta primer mix, a second PCR proceeded for about 7 to 12 cycles. A single record per CDR3 protein comes from TCRdb applying MiXCR to the 5' RACE reads. The sample consists of about 720,000 distinct CDR3 sequences, about 20% of them appearing once. Sequenced material: blood. The receptors shown here come from a man aged 65 to 79 in good health.

The V gene is TRBV6-6, the J gene TRBJ1-1; D gene uncertain. The V gene lost 2 bases and the J gene lost 6 bases, with 10 bases spanning the gap. Germline V gene lookup returns CDR1 MNHNY and CDR2 SVGAGI (reference sequence). The CDR3 loop spans 13 amino acids. The CDR3 sequence: CASSYRGMAEAFF. CDR3 coding DNA: TGTGCCAGCAGTTACCGTGGTATGGCTGAAGCTTTCTTT.

The J gene is TRBJ2-7, the V gene TRBV4-2; D gene uncertain. The CDR3 runs 14 residues. Trimming cost V 0 bases and J 2 bases, with 8 bases left between them. Germline loops: CDR1 LGHNA, CDR2 YNFKEQ. The CDR3: CASSQDQAAYEQYF. CDR3 bases: TGTGCCAGCAGCCAAGATCAGGCCGCCTACGAGCAGTACTTC.

This chain uses TRBV2 with TRBJ1-4; no reliable D call. V gave up 3 bases and J gave up 8 bases, with 13 bases separating them. The germline gives CDR1 SNHLY, CDR2 FYNNEI. The CDR3 extends over 14 amino acids. The chain's CDR3 is CASSEVTEWEKLFF. The CDR3 DNA sequence: TGTGCCAGCAGTGAGGTGACTGAGTGGGAAAAACTGTTTTTT.

The V and J genes are TRBV12-3 or TRBV12-4 and TRBJ1-1; D is ambiguous. The V gene lost 0 bases and the J gene lost 11 bases, with 10 bases spanning the gap. This CDR3 contains 12 residues. The CDR3 region is CASSLAERAAFF. As DNA, the CDR3 is TGTGCCAGCAGTTTAGCGGAAAGGGCGGCTTTCTTT.

Here the CDR3 DNA reads TGTGCCAGCAGTCCATCTGACAGGAGAGAGACCCAGTACTTC. This gives the protein CASSPSDRRETQYF. The rearrangement joins TRBV28 to TRBJ2-5; tentative D call: TRBD1 (6 bases). CDR1 is MDHEN, CDR2 SYDVKM, per germline. This CDR3 is built from 14 residues. Trimming cost V 5 bases and J 4 bases, with 14 bases left between them.

This clonotype came up a few times. The chain is built from TRBV7-7 and TRBJ2-3, with a weak D call TRBD2 (6 bases). There are 15 residues in the CDR3. Germline V gives CDR1 SSHAT, CDR2 FNYEAQ (reference sequence). Trimming left V 5 bases short and J 0 bases short, with 12 bases between. The CDR3 DNA reads TGTGCCAGCAGCCGTAGCGGACTCAGCACAGATACGCAGTATTTT. Translation: CASSRSGLSTDTQYF.

The rearrangement uses TRBV18 and TRBJ1-5; TRBD1 matches 9 bases. The trim removed 8 bases at V and 7 bases at J, leaving 3 bases unmatched. CDR3 length equals 12 residues. Germline V lookup: CDR1 KGHSH, CDR2 LQKENI. Here the CDR3 reads CASGQGNQPQHF. In DNA, the CDR3 is TGTGCCAGCGGACAGGGGAACCAGCCCCAGCATTTT.

This clonotype was seen ten or more times. The chain has TRBV9 and TRBJ2-1; D gene ambiguous. The germline CDR1 and CDR2 sequences are SGDLS and YYNGEE. Between the trimmed V and J ends, which lost 3 bases and 7 bases, there was a span of 11 bases. CDR3 length: 13 amino acids. The CDR3 protein is CASSGGEVNEQFF. CDR3 DNA sequence: TGTGCCAGCAGCGGGGGTGAGGTTAATGAGCAGTTCTTC.

This sequence joins TRBV27 and TRBJ2-7; TRBD1 aligns across 9 bases. Trimming removed 6 bases from V and 2 bases from J; junction bases left unmatched: 5. The length of the CDR3 is 14 residues. CDR1 is MNHEY and CDR2 is SMNVEV in the germline V gene (reference sequence). CDR3 nucleotide sequence: TGTGCCAGCAGACCCGGGACAGGGCCCTACGAGCAGTACTTC. Protein: CASRPGTGPYEQYF.

The rearrangement joins TRBV9 to TRBJ1-6; TRBD1 is a possible D gene (5 bases). This CDR3 has 17 residues. Trimming cost V 3 bases and J 5 bases, with 18 bases left between them. CDR1 SGDLS and CDR2 YYNGEE come from the germline V gene. The CDR3 DNA is TGTGCCAGCAGCGCGAGCCCTCGGGACGGAGATAATTCACCCCTCCACTTT. Amino acid sequence: CASSASPRDGDNSPLHF.

The sample holds a few counts of this clonotype. This rearrangement joins TRBV5-1 to TRBJ2-3; a weak D match, TRBD1 (6 bases). The CDR3 is made up of 14 amino acids. Germline lookup yields CDR1 SGHRS and CDR2 YFSETQ. V was cut by 6 bases and J by 0 bases, with 11 bases left in between. CDR3 sequence reads: CASTPGASTDTQYF. CDR3 in DNA: TGCGCCAGCACCCCAGGGGCAAGCACAGATACGCAGTATTTT.

In this sample, this clonotype turned up many times. The chain joins TRBV20-1 to TRBJ2-5; weak D call: TRBD1 (5 bases). The CDR3 is 11 amino acids. V was shortened by 2 bases and J by 5 bases, with 6 bases between the two germline ends. The germline V gene has CDR1 DFQATT and CDR2 SNEGSKA (reference sequence). Here the CDR3 reads CSARPGETQYF. Here the CDR3 DNA reads TGCAGTGCTAGACCAGGGGAGACCCAGTACTTC.

This clonotype was observed a few times. CDR3 in DNA: TGTGCCAGCAGCCAAGTCGCAGGTCTACAGTACTTC. It translates to CASSQVAGLQYF. V gene TRBV3-1 combines with J gene TRBJ2-4, with D hard to call. This CDR3 contains 12 residues. Germline assignment: CDR1 LGHDT and CDR2 YNNKEL (reference sequence). Trimming took off 1 base at V and 13 bases at J, with 11 bases between the two ends. Filled out from reference TRBV3-1 and TRBJ2-4, the complete variable domain reads DTAVSQTPKYLVTQMGNDKSIKCEQNLGHDTMYWYKQDSKKFLKIMFSYNNKELIINETVPNRFSPKSPDKAHLNLHINSLELGDSAVYFCASSQVAGLQYFGAGTRLSVL.

The chain joins TRBV30 to TRBJ2-1; D might be TRBD1 or TRBD2, each matching 5 bases. Germline V lookup: CDR1 GTSNPN, CDR2 SVGIG (reference sequence). The CDR3 consists of 12 residues. Trimming removed 6 bases at V and 4 bases at J, with 10 bases between. CDR3 sequence (DNA): TGTGCCTGCCGGGACGAATACAATGAGCAGTTCTTC. Amino acid sequence: CACRDEYNEQFF.

This sequence joins TRBV7-2 and TRBJ2-3; possible D gene TRBD1, 5 bases. Germline CDR1 is SGHTA and CDR2 is FQGNSA. The CDR3 covers 11 residues. V dropped 6 bases and J dropped 6 bases, with 7 bases sitting between them. This chain's CDR3 is CASRPGDTQYF. The CDR3 DNA reads TGTGCCAGCAGGCCAGGGGATACGCAGTATTTT.

The chain uses TRBV7-9 and TRBJ2-1; TRBD2 matches at 8 bases. The CDR3 length is 13 residues. Unmatched junction bases numbered 8, after V lost 8 bases and J lost 8 bases. Per the germline V gene, CDR1 is SEHNR and CDR2 is FQNEAQ (reference sequence). CDR3 in DNA: TGTGCCAGCGGAACTAGCGGTGGGGATGAGCAGTTCTTC. Translation gives CASGTSGGDEQFF.

The chain is built from TRBV12-3 or TRBV12-4 and TRBJ2-3; 10 positions match TRBD2. Trimming took 7 bases from V and 5 from J; bases not matched to a gene: 9. This CDR3 region has 15 residues. The CDR3, as DNA: TGTGCCAGCATGAAGCGGGGGGGCACGTTAGATACGCAGTATTTT. It specifies CASMKRGGTLDTQYF.

This clonotype has more than one count but fewer than ten. This chain joins TRBV20-1 and TRBJ2-5, with 13 bases matching TRBD2. After removal of 0 bases from V and 2 bases from J, the junction contained 3 bases not matched to a gene. The CDR3 length is 16 residues. The germline V gene encodes CDR1 DFQATT and CDR2 SNEGSKA (reference sequence). CDR3 in DNA: TGCAGTGCTAGAGAAGGACTAGCGGGAGTTCAAGAGACCCAGTACTTC. The encoded protein is CSAREGLAGVQETQYF.

This clonotype was counted only a few times. The V gene is TRBV20-1, the J gene TRBJ2-3; 9 bases are a match to TRBD2. This CDR3 is built from 15 residues. The junction had 8 bases not matched to a gene; V was cut back by 5 bases and J by 2 bases. CDR1 DFQATT and CDR2 SNEGSKA come from the germline V gene (reference sequence). This CDR3 reads CSAPWTSALTDTQYF. The CDR3, as DNA: TGCAGTGCTCCCTGGACTAGCGCCCTCACAGATACGCAGTATTTT.

There are a few counts of this clonotype. This chain joins TRBV29-1 and TRBJ2-5, with TRBD2 matching over 8 bases. The CDR3 totals 16 residues. The J segment lost 11 bases and the V segment lost 0 bases, leaving 17 bases of the junction unmatched. CDR1 and CDR2 from the germline V gene are SQVTM and ANQGSEA. DNA of the CDR3: TGCAGCGTTGAAGATCGGGGGGGCCAGGGGCTTGGAGAGCAGTACTTC. It yields the protein CSVEDRGGQGLGEQYF.

A few counts support this clonotype. In DNA form, the CDR3 reads TGTGCCAACCGGGACGGCAGTGGCACCGGGGAGCTGTTTTTT. Encoded protein: CANRDGSGTGELFF. The rearrangement uses TRBV10-3 and TRBJ2-2; D possibly matches TRBD1 or TRBD2 (5 bases each). Germline V lookup: CDR1 ENHRY, CDR2 SYGVKD. This CDR3 region has 14 residues. Between the trimmed V and J ends, which lost 10 bases and 4 bases, there was a span of 16 bases.

The genes are TRBV19 and TRBJ1-5; D gene ambiguous. Germline values: CDR1 LNHDA, CDR2 SQIVND (reference sequence). The CDR3 consists of 13 residues. V shed 6 bases and J shed 7 bases, with 13 bases lying between them. The CDR3 DNA reads TGTGCCAGTAGAAAGTATGGGCGGCAGCCCCAGCATTTT. This sequence encodes CASRKYGRQPQHF.

This clonotype was detected a few times. The CDR3 protein is CASSQGDRDTQYF. CDR3 coding DNA: TGTGCCAGCAGCCAAGGGGACCGGGATACGCAGTATTTT. The chain carries TRBV3-1 and TRBJ2-3, with D perhaps TRBD1 or TRBD2 (5 bases each). The CDR3 length is 13 residues. From germline, CDR1 is LGHDT and CDR2 YNNKEL (reference sequence). Trimming cost V 1 base and J 6 bases, with 8 bases left between them.

This clonotype has just a few counts. This chain joins TRBV20-1 and TRBJ1-5; 8 nucleotides agree with TRBD1. Germline V gene sequence: CDR1 DFQATT, CDR2 SNEGSKA (reference sequence). This CDR3 is 15 amino acids long. V shed 5 bases and J 4 bases; nucleotides not matched to a gene: 10. CDR3 amino acids: CSAPQGATGNQPQHF. The CDR3 region has the DNA TGCAGTGCTCCCCAGGGGGCGACTGGGAATCAGCCCCAGCATTTT.

This clonotype has just a few counts. The V gene is TRBV6-2 or TRBV6-3, the J gene TRBJ2-7; D gene uncertain. Germline loops: CDR1 MNHEY, CDR2 SVGEGT. The CDR3 runs to 15 residues. Trimming took off 2 bases at V and 3 bases at J, with 14 bases between the two ends. This CDR3 reads CASSYGRKSVYEQYV. In DNA form, the CDR3 reads TGTGCCAGCAGTTACGGCAGGAAGTCAGTCTACGAGCAGTACGTC.

This clonotype was observed a handful of times. This chain links TRBV20-1 with TRBJ1-2; 12 bases fit TRBD1. Looked up from germline, CDR1 is DFQATT and CDR2 is SNEGSKA (reference sequence). Unmatched junction bases numbered 10, after V lost 3 bases and J lost 5 bases. CDR3 length: 16 residues. The CDR3 protein is CSASYPGQGALYGYTF. The CDR3 coding sequence is TGCAGTGCTAGTTATCCGGGACAGGGGGCATTGTATGGCTACACCTTC.